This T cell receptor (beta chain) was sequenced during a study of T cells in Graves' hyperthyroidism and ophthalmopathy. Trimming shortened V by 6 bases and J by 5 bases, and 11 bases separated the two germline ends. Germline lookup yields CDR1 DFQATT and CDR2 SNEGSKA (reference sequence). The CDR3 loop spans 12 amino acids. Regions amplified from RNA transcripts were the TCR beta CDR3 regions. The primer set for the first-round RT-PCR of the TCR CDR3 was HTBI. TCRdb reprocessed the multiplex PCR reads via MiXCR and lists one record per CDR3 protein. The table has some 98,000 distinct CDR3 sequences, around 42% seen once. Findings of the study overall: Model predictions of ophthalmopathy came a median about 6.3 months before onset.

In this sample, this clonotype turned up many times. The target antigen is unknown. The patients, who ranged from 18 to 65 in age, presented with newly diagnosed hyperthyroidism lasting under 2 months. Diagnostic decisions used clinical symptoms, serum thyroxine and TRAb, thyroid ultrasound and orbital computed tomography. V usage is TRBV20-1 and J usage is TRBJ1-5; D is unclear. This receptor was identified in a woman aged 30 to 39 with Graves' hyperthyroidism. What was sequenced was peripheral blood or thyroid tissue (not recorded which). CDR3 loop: CSATPRDQPQHF. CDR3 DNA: TGCAGTGCCACGCCGAGAGATCAGCCCCAGCATTTT.